This is a list of T cell receptor beta chains from one sample in a study of a mutant IDH1 vaccine in newly diagnosed glioma. Their target antigens are unknown. The method was immunoSEQ multiplex PCR; TCRdb's version includes in-frame clones alone and lacks a portion of them. The sample records around 50,000 clones, roughly 80% being singletons. This sample comprised PBMCs, obtained from a glioma patient whose treatment included an IDH1 peptide vaccine. These receptors were obtained from a woman aged 18-29 years with glioma. Both conserved end residues are part of each CDR3.

v_gene	CDR3aa
TRBV5-6	CASSPAGTPNQPQHF
TRBV7-9	CASSWDRSYEQYF
TRBV28	CASSIRTGHTDTQYF
TRBV6-4	CASSDPPPFSGITYEQYF
TRBV4-1	CASSQPGLEDEQYF
TRBV5-4	CASSGPGISANYGYTF
TRBV2	CASSENRVTGGNQPQHF
TRBV15	CATSRDHGEGTEAFF
TRBV2	CASSGENYGYTF
TRBV5-1	CASSYKTGGEQYF
TRBV10-1	CASSRDLSSYNEQFF
TRBV6-4	CASSDGEFSGYTF
TRBV7-8	CASSLGPLGTANTGELFF
TRBV19	CASSSGGHPGELFF
TRBV29-1	CSVQPGGRDQPQHF
TRBV19	CASRTTGTSYEQYF